Each of the 3 T cell receptor beta chains below was sequenced from the same sample in a study of blood T cell repertoires in COVID-19. Using immunoSEQ multiplex PCR, the repertoire was profiled, and TCRdb retains in-frame clones only, with some absent. The sample has over 200,000 clones; 75% to 85% are singletons. The sample was peripheral blood. All receptors derive from a man aged 35 to 55 who had recovered from COVID-19.

The chain has TRBV11-2 and TRBJ2-7; tentative D call: TRBD2 (6 bases). This CDR3 is 15 amino acids long. In germline, CDR1 is SGHAT, CDR2 FQNNGV. The ends were cut back, 4 bases at V and 6 bases at J, with 19 bases in the middle. The CDR3 loop is CASSYLRRDDAEQYF. The CDR3 region has the DNA TGTGCCAGCAGCTACTTAAGGAGGGACGACGCCGAGCAGTACTTC.

The chain employs TRBV7-9 and TRBJ2-1; 8 bases are a match to TRBD2. Per the germline V gene, CDR1 is SEHNR and CDR2 is FQNEAQ (reference sequence). The CDR3 consists of 16 residues. With V trimmed by 4 bases and J by 2 bases, 7 bases remained unmatched. As DNA, the CDR3 is TGTGCCAGCAGCTCCACCACTAGCGGCACCTACAATGAGCAGTTCTTC. Protein: CASSSTTSGTYNEQFF.

The gene calls are TRBV5-5 and TRBJ1-2; TRBD1 is a possible D gene (5 bases). The germline CDR1 and CDR2 sequences are SGHKS and YYEKEE (reference sequence). This CDR3 contains 14 residues. V shed 0 bases and J shed 4 bases, with 10 bases lying between them. The CDR3 is CASSLDFDSYGYTF. CDR3 in DNA: TGTGCCAGCAGCTTGGACTTTGACAGCTATGGCTACACCTTC.